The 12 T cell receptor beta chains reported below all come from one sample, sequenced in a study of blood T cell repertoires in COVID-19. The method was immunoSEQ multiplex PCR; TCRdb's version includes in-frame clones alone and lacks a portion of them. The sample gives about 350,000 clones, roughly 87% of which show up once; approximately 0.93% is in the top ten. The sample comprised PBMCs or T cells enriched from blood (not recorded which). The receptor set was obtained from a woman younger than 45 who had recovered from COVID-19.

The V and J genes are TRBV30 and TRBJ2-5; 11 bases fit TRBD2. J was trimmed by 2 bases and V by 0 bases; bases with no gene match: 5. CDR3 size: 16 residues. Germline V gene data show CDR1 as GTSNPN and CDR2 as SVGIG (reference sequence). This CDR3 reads CAWSVPPSGGQETQYF. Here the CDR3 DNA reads TGTGCCTGGAGTGTACCCCCTAGCGGGGGGCAAGAGACCCAGTACTTC.

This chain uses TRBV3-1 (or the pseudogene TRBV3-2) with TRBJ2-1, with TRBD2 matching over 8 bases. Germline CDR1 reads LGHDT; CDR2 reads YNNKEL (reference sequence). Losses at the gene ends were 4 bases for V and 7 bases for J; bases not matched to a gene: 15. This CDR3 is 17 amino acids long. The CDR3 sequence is CASSPDHPGLGKNEQFF. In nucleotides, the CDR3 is TGTGCCAGCAGCCCCGACCACCCGGGACTAGGCAAGAATGAGCAGTTCTTC.

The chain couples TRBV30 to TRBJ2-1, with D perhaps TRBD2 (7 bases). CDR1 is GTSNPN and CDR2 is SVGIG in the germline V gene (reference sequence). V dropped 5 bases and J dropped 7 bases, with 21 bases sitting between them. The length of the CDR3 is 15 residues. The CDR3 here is CAWETGGGHLNEQFF. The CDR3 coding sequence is TGTGCCTGGGAAACGGGCGGGGGACATTTGAATGAGCAGTTCTTC.

In nucleotides, the CDR3 is TGTGCCAGCATGGCAGGGTTTAGCAATCAGCCCCAGCATTTT. Translation: CASMAGFSNQPQHF. The chain links TRBV2 to TRBJ1-5, with a weak D call TRBD1 (5 bases). The CDR3 loop spans 14 amino acids. Between the trimmed V and J ends, which lost 7 bases and 0 bases, there was a span of 10 bases. Germline V gene sequence: CDR1 SNHLY, CDR2 FYNNEI.

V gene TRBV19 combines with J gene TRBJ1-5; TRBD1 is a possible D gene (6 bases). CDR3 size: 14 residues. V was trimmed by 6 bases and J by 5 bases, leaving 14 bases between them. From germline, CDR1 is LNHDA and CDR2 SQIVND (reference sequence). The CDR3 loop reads CASSLQGNDQPQHF. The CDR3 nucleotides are TGTGCCAGTAGCCTACAGGGAAACGATCAGCCCCAGCATTTT.

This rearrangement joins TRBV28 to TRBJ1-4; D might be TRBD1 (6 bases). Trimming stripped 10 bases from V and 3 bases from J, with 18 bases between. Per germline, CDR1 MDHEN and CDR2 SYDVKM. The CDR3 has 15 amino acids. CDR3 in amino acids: CATDSSLDSNEKLFF. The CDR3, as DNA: TGTGCCACGGACAGTTCACTCGACTCTAATGAAAAACTGTTTTTT. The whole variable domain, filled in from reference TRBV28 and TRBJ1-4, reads DVKVTQSSRYLVKRTGEKVFLECVQDMDHENMFWYRQDPGLGLRLIYFSYDVKMKEKGDIPEGYSVSREKKERFSLILESASTNQTSMYLCATDSSLDSNEKLFFGSGTQLSVL.

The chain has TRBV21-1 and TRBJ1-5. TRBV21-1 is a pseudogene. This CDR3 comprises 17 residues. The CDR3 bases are TGTGCCAGCGGGAGGAACAGACACCTCTATAGCAATCAGCCCCAGCATTTT. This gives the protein CASGRNRHLYSNQPQHF.

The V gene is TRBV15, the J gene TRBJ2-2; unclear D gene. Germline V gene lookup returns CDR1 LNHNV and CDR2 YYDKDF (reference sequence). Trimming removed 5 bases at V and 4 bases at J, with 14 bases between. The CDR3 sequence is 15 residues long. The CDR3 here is CATSQAPRGTGELFF. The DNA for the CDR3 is TGTGCCACCAGCCAAGCCCCCCGAGGCACCGGGGAGCTGTTTTTT.

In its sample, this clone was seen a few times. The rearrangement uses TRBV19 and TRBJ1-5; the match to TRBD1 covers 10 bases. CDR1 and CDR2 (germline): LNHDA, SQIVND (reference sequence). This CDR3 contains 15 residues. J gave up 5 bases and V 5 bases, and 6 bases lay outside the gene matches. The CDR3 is CASSRQGARDQPQHF. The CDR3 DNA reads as TGTGCCAGTAGTCGACAGGGGGCGCGGGATCAGCCCCAGCATTTT. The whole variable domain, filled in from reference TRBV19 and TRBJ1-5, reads DGGITQSPKYLFRKEGQNVTLSCEQNLNHDAMYWYRQDPGQGLRLIYYSQIVNDFQKGDIAEGYSVSREKKESFPLTVTSAQKNPTAFYLCASSRQGARDQPQHFGDGTRLSIL.

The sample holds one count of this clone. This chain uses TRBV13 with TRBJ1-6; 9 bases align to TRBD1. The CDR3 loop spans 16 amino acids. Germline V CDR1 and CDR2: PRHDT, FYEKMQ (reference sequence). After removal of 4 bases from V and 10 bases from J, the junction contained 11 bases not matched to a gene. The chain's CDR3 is CASSSPGQGWRSPLHF. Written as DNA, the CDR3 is TGTGCCAGCAGCTCGCCGGGACAGGGATGGAGGTCACCCCTCCACTTT.

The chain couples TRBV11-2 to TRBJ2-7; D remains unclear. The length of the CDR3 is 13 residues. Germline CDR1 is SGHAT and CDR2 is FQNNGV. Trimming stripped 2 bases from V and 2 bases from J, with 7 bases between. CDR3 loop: CASSLSEPYEQYF. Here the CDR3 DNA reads TGTGCCAGCAGCTTATCTGAGCCCTACGAGCAGTACTTC.

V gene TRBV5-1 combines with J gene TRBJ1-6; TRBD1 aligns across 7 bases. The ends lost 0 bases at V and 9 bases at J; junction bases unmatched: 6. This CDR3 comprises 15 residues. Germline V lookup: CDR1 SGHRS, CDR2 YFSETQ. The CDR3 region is CASSLDARGSSPLHF. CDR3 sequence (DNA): TGCGCCAGCAGCTTGGACGCCAGGGGGTCTTCACCCCTCCACTTT.